This T cell receptor (beta chain) appears in the sequencing data of a study of technical replicates of blood from several donors. The CDR3 has 13 amino acids. The germline CDR1 and CDR2 sequences are MGHRA and YSYEKL. Trimming at V came to 2 bases and at J to 7 bases, leaving 1 base not matched to a gene. The protocol was immunoSEQ multiplex PCR, while the TCRdb copy is restricted to in-frame clones and leaves out a portion. This repertoire shows tens of thousands of clones, 91% found once; its top ten account for approximately 3.6%. The sequence was collected from a human donor in good health. Some clones in this sample may be carry-over from other donors' samples. The sample consisted of PBMCs. The V call is TRBV4-1, the J call TRBJ2-1, with 8 bases matching TRBD1. The DNA of the CDR3 is TGCGCCAGCAGCCAAAACAGGGGGAATGAGCAGTTCTTC. This encodes CASSQNRGNEQFF.